Listed here are 14 T cell receptor beta chains from one sample, sequenced in a study of T cell repertoires in cytomegalovirus infection. TCRdb reanalysed the reads using MiXCR and keeps one entry per CDR3 protein. The sample records about 260,000 distinct CDR3 sequences, roughly 13% being singletons. Specimen: PBMCs. Source of these receptors: a human donor in good health (CMV status not recorded). Some clones in this sample may be carry-over from other donors' samples.

Ten or more counts support this clonotype. The genes are TRBV28 and TRBJ2-7, with 8 nucleotides matching TRBD1. V shed 6 bases, J shed 7 bases, and the junction held 8 bases outside the gene matches. CDR3 length: 13 residues. Germline-derived CDR1 and CDR2 are MDHEN and SYDVKM. The CDR3 is CASRSPDRVEQYF. DNA for the CDR3: TGTGCCAGCAGATCCCCGGACAGGGTTGAGCAGTACTTC.

This clonotype has only a few counts. The rearrangement joins TRBV12-3 or TRBV12-4 to TRBJ1-2; possibly TRBD1 for D (6 bases). The CDR3 runs 16 residues. V shed 0 bases and J shed 1 base, with 12 bases lying between them. DNA of the CDR3: TGTGCCAGCAGTTTAGCGAGGGGGGGCTTTAACTATGGCTACACCTTC. Translating gives CASSLARGGFNYGYTF.

As to this clonotype: Its ends do not fully match the called genes, so a read error is possible. The chain recombines TRBV29-1 with TRBJ2-7, with unresolved D. In germline, CDR1 is SQVTM, CDR2 ANQGSEA. The CDR3 is made up of 12 amino acids. The CDR3 protein is CSVETDGDEHYF. CDR3 nucleotides: TGCAGCGTTGAAACCGACGGCGACGAGCATTACTTC.

This clonotype was observed many times. V gene TRBV7-2 combines with J gene TRBJ2-7; unclear D gene. The V end was cut by 2 bases, the J end by 6 bases, with 5 bases between. The germline V gene encodes CDR1 SGHTA and CDR2 FQGNSA. This CDR3 spans 11 amino acids. The chain's CDR3 is CASSLYGEQYF. CDR3 DNA sequence: TGTGCCAGCAGCTTATATGGCGAGCAGTACTTC.

The chain couples TRBV18 to TRBJ2-7; possibly TRBD1 or TRBD2 for D (5 bases each). The CDR3 spans 14 residues. The V gene lost 0 bases and the J gene lost 7 bases, with 13 bases spanning the gap. The V gene's germline CDR1 is KGHSH and CDR2 LQKENI. CDR3 loop: CASSPPQGSGEQYF. DNA for the CDR3: TGTGCCAGCTCACCACCTCAGGGATCGGGGGAGCAGTACTTC.

This clonotype was observed many times. The chain employs TRBV4-1 and TRBJ2-7; D gene uncertain. This CDR3 region has 13 residues. The germline V gene has CDR1 MGHRA and CDR2 YSYEKL. V was cut by 4 bases and J by 4 bases, with 11 bases left in between. Here the CDR3 reads CASSLDGQYEQYF. In nucleotides, the CDR3 is TGCGCCAGCAGCCTGGATGGGCAGTACGAGCAGTACTTC.

The chain couples TRBV5-1 to TRBJ1-1; no definite D call. This CDR3 has 13 residues. Germline CDR1 and CDR2: SGHRS and YFSETQ. The V and J ends lost 5 bases and 0 bases respectively, with 8 bases between them. Here the CDR3 reads CASRGAMNTEAFF. The CDR3, as DNA: TGCGCCAGCAGGGGAGCGATGAACACTGAAGCTTTCTTT.

This clonotype was recorded at least ten times. The chain combines TRBV4-1 with TRBJ2-1, with 8 nucleotides matching TRBD1. J was trimmed by 5 bases and V by 4 bases; bases with no gene match: 10. Germline V CDR1 and CDR2: MGHRA, YSYEKL. The CDR3 spans 16 residues. The CDR3 loop is CASSPISGGAHNEQFF. The CDR3, as DNA: TGCGCCAGCAGCCCTATCTCAGGGGGCGCGCACAATGAGCAGTTCTTC.

The V and J genes are TRBV29-1 and TRBJ2-7; no definite D call. This CDR3 comprises 11 residues. Germline V lookup: CDR1 SQVTM, CDR2 ANQGSEA. Trimming removed 8 bases from V and 6 bases from J, with 14 bases in between. The CDR3 sequence: CSFSLDREQYF. The CDR3 DNA is TGCAGCTTTAGCTTGGACCGCGAGCAGTACTTC.

The table lists this clonotype with many counts. CDR3 residues: CASSLTGTEAGELFF. Here the CDR3 DNA reads TGTGCCAGCAGCCTTACCGGGACAGAGGCAGGGGAGCTGTTTTTT. This chain joins TRBV5-4 and TRBJ2-2, with 7 positions matching TRBD1. J lost 8 bases, V lost 4 bases, and 11 bases had no gene match. Germline V CDR1 and CDR2: SGHNT, YYREEE (reference sequence). This CDR3 has 15 amino acids. Drawing the rest from reference TRBV5-4 and TRBJ2-2, the complete variable domain is ETGVTQSPTHLIKTRGQQVTLRCSSQSGHNTVSWYQQALGQGPQFIFQYYREEENGRGNFPPRFSGLQFPNYSSELNVNALELDDSALYLCASSLTGTEAGELFFGEGSRLTVL.

The J gene is TRBJ1-4, the V gene TRBV29-1; tentative D call: TRBD1 (6 bases). Germline V gene sequence: CDR1 SQVTM, CDR2 ANQGSEA. The V gene lost 5 bases and the J gene lost 7 bases, with 11 bases spanning the gap. This CDR3 spans 12 amino acids. The CDR3 loop reads CSVWGGSEKLFF. In DNA form, the CDR3 reads TGCAGCGTTTGGGGGGGCAGTGAAAAACTGTTTTTT.

This rearrangement joins TRBV27 to TRBJ1-5; D gene ambiguous. Germline V CDR1 and CDR2: MNHEY, SMNVEV (reference sequence). V dropped 5 bases and J dropped 3 bases, with 17 bases sitting between them. The CDR3 length is 16 residues. For the CDR3, the DNA is TGTGCCAGCAGTCCCGCTGGGTTTAGAGACAATCAGCCCCAGCATTTT. The encoded protein is CASSPAGFRDNQPQHF.

The table lists this clonotype with many counts. The chain couples TRBV27 to TRBJ1-5; D gene ambiguous. V lost 3 bases to trimming and J lost 0 bases, with 9 bases between them. Germline assignment: CDR1 MNHEY and CDR2 SMNVEV (reference sequence). This CDR3 comprises 15 residues. CDR3 protein: CASSLGSYSNQPQHF. The CDR3 DNA is TGTGCCAGCAGTTTGGGCTCCTATAGCAATCAGCCCCAGCATTTT.

This clonotype was seen at least ten times. The chain uses TRBV11-2 and TRBJ1-1; D unresolved. The germline V and J ends were trimmed by 4 bases and 1 base, with 10 bases remaining between them. Looked up from germline, CDR1 is SGHAT and CDR2 is FQNNGV. The CDR3 loop spans 14 amino acids. CDR3: CASSSRGTNTEAFF. The DNA of the CDR3 is TGTGCCAGCAGCTCTCGGGGAACGAACACTGAAGCTTTCTTT.